This T cell receptor (beta chain) emerged from a study of cytomegalovirus exposure and HLA in healthy donors. The table came from immunoSEQ multiplex PCR; TCRdb's copy has only in-frame clones and leaves some out. The table lists more than 150,000 clones, approximately 80% of them singletons. Whole-study findings and limits: In the approximately 130 validation repertoires, 85% to 95% of cluster scores exceeded 0, per a later analysis.

Concerning this clone: The antigen is undetermined.

V shed 0 bases and J 3 bases; nucleotides not matched to a gene: 6. The germline CDR1 and CDR2 sequences are SGHRS and YFSETQ. The CDR3 consists of 16 residues. Sequenced material: PBMCs. The TCR sequence derives from a man younger than 35 in good health and CMV-seropositive. The gene calls are TRBV5-1 and TRBJ1-1; 9 bases align to TRBD1. CDR3 DNA: TGCGCCAGCAGCTTGGACAGGGGGCAGAGGGACACTGAAGCTTTCTTT. It codes for CASSLDRGQRDTEAFF.